This TCR beta chain originates from a study of blood T cells in healthy people across ages. Study-wide results and caveats: A greater number of naive CD4+ cells and higher diversity distinguished long-lived donors from aged donors. Diversity of TCR beta per million T cells declined in a roughly linear way with age.

On this clonotype: Its target is unknown.

PCR was performed a second time for about 6 to 12 cycles using a sample-barcoded 5' primer and a J-beta primer mix. Each CDR3 protein is one row after TCRdb ran MiXCR on the 5' RACE reads. The profile shows roughly 800,000 distinct CDR3 sequences, roughly 64% of them singletons. Each sample used at least 6 million PBMCs. Germline-derived CDR1 and CDR2 are DFQATT and SNEGSKA (reference sequence). Trimming removed 5 bases from V and 9 bases from J, with 20 bases in between. The CDR3 runs to 14 residues. The TCR comes from a man aged 25-40 years in good health. The V call is TRBV20-1, the J call TRBJ2-1, with D possibly TRBD2 on 6 matching bases. The sample comprised blood. The CDR3 coding sequence is TGCAGTGCTCTCGGGGGTCCGATACGTAGTGAGCAGTTCTTC. It is translated as CSALGGPIRSEQFF.